Included here is one TCR beta chain sequence, with context. Its antigen target is currently unknown. It has no much larger one-base neighbor in the sample; base qualities were not kept. These data originate in a study of T cell responses to AZD1222 COVID-19 vaccine (dated by TCRdb to 2020 to 2022). As for the study more broadly: TCR sequencing covered roughly 230 trial participants: 207 given two doses of AZD1222 and about 26 given two doses of MenACWY control vaccine. Trial participants were enrolled by age into 18-55, 56-69 and 70-plus year subgroups, with about 150, 27 and 61 TCR-sequenced participants respectively. The paper as a whole reports these results and caveats: Most participants were white British and females outnumbered males, and the authors suggested that clonal diversity may have been underestimated. The vaccine-associated CD4 TCRs covered the entire spike protein, and the dominant responses fell in regions 160-218 and 743-854. Conclusions about previously exposed vaccinees were limited because only a handful of AZD1222 recipients were SARS-CoV-2 seropositive at baseline. In the small 56-69-year group, the increase in depth fell short of significance, most likely because of low power. Reportedly, close to half of the unique spike-specific TCRs recognized epitopes lying outside the regions that are mutated in the B.1.351 and B.1.1.7 variants. A significant rise in spike-specific TCR breadth and depth was observed after two AZD1222 doses relative to day 0 and relative to MenACWY recipients. Because no day 14 peak-response samples were available, the repertoires could be characterized only after the peak T cell response.

The CDR3 regions of human TCRbeta chains were subjected to immunosequencing. In the paper's pipeline: Repertoire TCRs were checked for matches against a reference library of SARS-CoV-2-specific TCRs that had been generated using the MIRA antigen-specificity platform. Breadth was defined as the fraction of unique TCRs that were SARS-CoV-2-associated, and depth was defined as the fraction of total T cells that were SARS-CoV-2-associated. Using the MIRA data, each spike-specific TCR was assigned both to the spike region to which the TCR was reactive and to a CD4 or CD8 class. Log10-transformed breadth and depth values were compared by one-way ANOVA with Sidak's multiple comparisons tests. Imported from immuneACCESS, the table was reduced by TCRdb to in-frame sequences with V and J called. These copies leave out some clones; in studies compared against another copy, an unresolved V gene accounts for under half, and the cause of the remainder is not known. From that table come the V and J calls and clone size; the DNA was used to work out D and trimming. Recorded for this sample are around 99,000 clones; approximately 92% of them occurred a single time. Under 10% of the sample belongs to the ten largest clones.

The sample's time point label is to be understood as: about 28 days (+/-7) after the second vaccine dose. Because spike-specific TCR depth and breadth did not differ between the two schedules, AZD1222 recipients who got a second dose at roughly 4 weeks were pooled with those who got a second dose at roughly 12 weeks. Vaccinee samples were obtained from the UK trials COV001 and COV002, which included a single-blind randomized controlled phase 2/3 trial of AZD1222 (ChAdOx1 nCoV-19) in healthy adults. For TCRbeta chain sequencing, PBMC samples from trial participants were taken at day 0 and at day 28 after the second dose. From the cysteine up to the phenylalanine, the CDR3 has a length of 15 residues. The DNA shown is the 45-base CDR3, in frame from base 1. Deletion took 2 bases off V and 2 bases off J, with a span of 14 bases between the germline ends. CDR1 and CDR2 are read off the germline V gene as SGHRS and YFSETQ.

This sequence was found in an adult who received the AZD1222 COVID-19 vaccine. The sample here was peripheral blood, taken 28 days after the second AZD1222 dose. The rearrangement joined TRBV5-1 to TRBJ2-7; TRBD1 is a possible D gene, resting on 6 matching bases. The CDR3 reads as follows: CASSFATGPTYEQYF. The DNA sequence is given as TGCGCCAGCAGCTTTGCGACAGGTCCTACCTACGAGCAGTACTTC. Where the CDR3 stops, the reference TRBV5-1 and TRBJ2-7 genes take over; the full variable domain is KAGVTQTPRYLIKTRGQQVTLSCSPISGHRSVSWYQQTPGQGLQFLFEYFSETQRNKGNFPGRFSGRQFSNSRSEMNVSTLELGDSALYLCASSFATGPTYEQYFGPGTRLTVT.